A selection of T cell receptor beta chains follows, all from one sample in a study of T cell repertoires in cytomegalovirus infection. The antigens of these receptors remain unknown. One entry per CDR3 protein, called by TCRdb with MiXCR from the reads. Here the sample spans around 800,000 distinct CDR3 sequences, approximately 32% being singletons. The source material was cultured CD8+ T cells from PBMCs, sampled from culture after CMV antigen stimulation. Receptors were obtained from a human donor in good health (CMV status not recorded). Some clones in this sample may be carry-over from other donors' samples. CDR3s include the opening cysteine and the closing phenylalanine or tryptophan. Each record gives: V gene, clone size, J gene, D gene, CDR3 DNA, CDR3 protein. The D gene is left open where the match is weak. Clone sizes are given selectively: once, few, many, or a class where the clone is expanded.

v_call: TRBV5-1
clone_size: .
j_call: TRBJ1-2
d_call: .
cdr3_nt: TGCGCCAGCAGCTTGGAGCCAGGCCCCTTCTTCTACACCTTC
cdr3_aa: CASSLEPGPFFYTF

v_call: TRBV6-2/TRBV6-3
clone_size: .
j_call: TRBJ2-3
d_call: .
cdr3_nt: TGTGCCAGCAGTTACTCCGGGGTCACAGATACGCAGTATTTT
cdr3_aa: CASSYSGVTDTQYF

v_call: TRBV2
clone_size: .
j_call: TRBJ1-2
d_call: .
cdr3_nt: TGTGCCAGCAGACACCCGGAACAGGGTGGCTACACCTTC
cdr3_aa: CASRHPEQGGYTF

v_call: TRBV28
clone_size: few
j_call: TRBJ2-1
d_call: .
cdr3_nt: TGTGCCATCCTGAGGAGGGGGGGTTGGAATGAGCAGTTCTTC
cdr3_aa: CAILRRGGWNEQFF

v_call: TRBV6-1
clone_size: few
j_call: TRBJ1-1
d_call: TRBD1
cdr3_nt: TGTGCCAGCAGTACATACAGGGGACGGACTGAAGCTTTCTTT
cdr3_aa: CASSTYRGRTEAFF

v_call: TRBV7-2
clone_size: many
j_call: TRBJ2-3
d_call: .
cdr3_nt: TGTGCCAGCAGCCCGCTGGGCCCGCCAAGGACGAGCACAGATACGCAGTATTTT
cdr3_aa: CASSPLGPPRTSTDTQYF

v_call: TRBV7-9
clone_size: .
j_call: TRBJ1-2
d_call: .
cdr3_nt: TGTGCCAGCAGCTTAGGGGACTTTGCCTATGGCTACACCTTC
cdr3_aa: CASSLGDFAYGYTF

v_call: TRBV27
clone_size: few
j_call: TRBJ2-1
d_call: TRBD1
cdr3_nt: TGTGCCAGCAGTTTTGGGACAGGGAACTACAATGAGCAGTTCTTC
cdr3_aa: CASSFGTGNYNEQFF

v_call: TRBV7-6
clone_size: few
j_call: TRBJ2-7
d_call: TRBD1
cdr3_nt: TGTGCCAGCAGACAGGGGTCAGGGTTCTACGAGCAGTACTTC
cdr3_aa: CASRQGSGFYEQYF

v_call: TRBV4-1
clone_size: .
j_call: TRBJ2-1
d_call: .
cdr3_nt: TGCGCCAGCAGCCAGGCCACCCGCAATGAGCAGTTCTTC
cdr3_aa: CASSQATRNEQFF

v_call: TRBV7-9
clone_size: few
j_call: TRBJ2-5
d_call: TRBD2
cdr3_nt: TGTGCCAGCAGCTGGCCGCCAGAGCGGGGGCTCTGGCAAGAGACCCAGTACTTC
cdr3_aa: CASSWPPERGLWQETQYF

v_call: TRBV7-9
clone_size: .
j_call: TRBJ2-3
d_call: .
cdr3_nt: TGTGCCAGCAGCAATTCCACAGATACGCAGTATTTT
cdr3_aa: CASSNSTDTQYF

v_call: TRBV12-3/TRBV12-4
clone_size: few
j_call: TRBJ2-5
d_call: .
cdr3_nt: TGTGCCAGCAGCTCCCCTTTAGAGGAGACCCAGTACTTC
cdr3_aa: CASSSPLEETQYF

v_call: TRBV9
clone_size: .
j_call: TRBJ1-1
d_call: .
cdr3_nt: TGTGCCAGCAGCCCAAGACAGAGCTCCACTGAAGCTTTCTTT
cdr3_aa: CASSPRQSSTEAFF

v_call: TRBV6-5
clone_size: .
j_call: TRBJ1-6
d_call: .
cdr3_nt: TGTGCCAGCAGTTACTCTGCTTACTCCTATAATTCACCCCTCCACTTT
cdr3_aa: CASSYSAYSYNSPLHF

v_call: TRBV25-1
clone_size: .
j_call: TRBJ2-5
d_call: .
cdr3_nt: TGTGCCAGCAGTGAATGGGGAGGGGGCGATGAGACCCAGTACTTC
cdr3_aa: CASSEWGGGDETQYF

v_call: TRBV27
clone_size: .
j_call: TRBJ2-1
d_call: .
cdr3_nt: TGTGCCAGCAGCCTCCGGGACTCCCCCCGGGCCAGAGATGAGCAGTTCTTC
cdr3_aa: CASSLRDSPRARDEQFF

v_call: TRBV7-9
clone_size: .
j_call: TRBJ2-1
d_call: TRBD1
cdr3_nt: TGTGCCAGCAGCTTGGGCAGGGGGAGATACAATGAGCAGTTCTTC
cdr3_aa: CASSLGRGRYNEQFF